A single sample is the source of the 32 T cell receptor beta chains below, sequenced in a study of sequential checkpoint blockade in melanoma. The method was immunoSEQ multiplex PCR; TCRdb's version includes in-frame clones alone and lacks a portion of them. The table lists more than 10,000 clones, around 80% of them singletons. Stated treatment: randomized to nivolumab then ipilimumab (arm A) or the reverse (arm B). Sequencing was performed on CD8+ T cells sorted from blood (inferred from file names), taken from a patient given nivolumab and ipilimumab in sequence. The receptors stem from a human donor with melanoma.

This sequence joins TRBV7-9 and TRBJ1-1; D unclear. This CDR3 has 14 amino acids. V lost 1 base to trimming and J lost 4 bases, with 10 bases between them. Germline V gives CDR1 SEHNR, CDR2 FQNEAQ (reference sequence). This chain's CDR3 is CASSLGGHGTEAFF. The CDR3 DNA follows: TGTGCCAGCAGCTTAGGAGGGCATGGCACTGAAGCTTTCTTT.

V is TRBV2 and J is TRBJ2-1, with a possible D match to TRBD1 (6 bases). The germline gives CDR1 SNHLY, CDR2 FYNNEI. The CDR3 extends over 16 amino acids. V was trimmed by 1 base and J by 3 bases, leaving 13 bases between them. The CDR3 reads CASSEVLGANYNEQFF. The CDR3 DNA reads TGTGCCAGCAGTGAAGTCTTGGGGGCGAACTACAATGAGCAGTTCTTC.

The chain is built from TRBV7-6 and TRBJ2-7, with 8 bases identical to TRBD1. CDR1 and CDR2 (germline): SGHVS, FNYEAQ. The CDR3 has 15 amino acids. J lost 1 base, V lost 5 bases, and 7 bases had no gene match. The CDR3 bases are TGTGCCAGCAGCCCAGGGACAGGTGTATCCTACGAGCAGTACTTC. It is translated as CASSPGTGVSYEQYF.

J is TRBJ2-7 and V is TRBV7-9, with TRBD2 matching 11 bases. The CDR3 runs 15 residues. CDR1 and CDR2 (germline): SEHNR, FQNEAQ (reference sequence). V shed 4 bases, J shed 3 bases, and the junction held 5 bases outside the gene matches. CDR3 nucleotide sequence: TGTGCCAGCAGCTCGTTAGCGGGAGGGGTCTACGAGCAGTACTTC. This gives the protein CASSSLAGGVYEQYF. Looking up the rest from reference TRBV7-9 and TRBJ2-7 gives the full variable domain: DTGVSQNPRHKITKRGQNVTFRCDPISEHNRLYWYRQTLGQGPEFLTYFQNEAQLEKSRLLSDRFSAERPKGSFSTLEIQRTEQGDSAMYLCASSSLAGGVYEQYFGPGTRLTVT.

This chain joins TRBV7-9 and TRBJ2-2; 9 nucleotides align to TRBD2. V lost 8 bases and J lost 6; bases outside the gene matches: 4. Per the germline V gene, CDR1 is SEHNR and CDR2 is FQNEAQ (reference sequence). CDR3 length: 13 residues. The CDR3 spells CASGGGAAGELFF. CDR3 nucleotides: TGTGCCAGCGGCGGGGGGGCAGCCGGGGAGCTGTTTTTT.

This chain uses TRBV5-4 with TRBJ2-3; 12 bases fit TRBD1. Trimming took 1 base from V and 4 from J; bases not matched to a gene: 10. The CDR3 has 18 residues. CDR1 is SGHNT and CDR2 is YYREEE in the germline V gene (reference sequence). The CDR3 coding sequence is TGTGCCAGCAGCTTGCGGGCCTCCGGGACAGGGGGCCCAGATACGCAGTATTTT. Translation: CASSLRASGTGGPDTQYF.

The genes are TRBV5-4 and TRBJ2-3; 10 nucleotides agree with TRBD2. J gave up 4 bases and V 4 bases, and 0 bases lay outside the gene matches. Per germline, CDR1 SGHNT and CDR2 YYREEE (reference sequence). The CDR3 loop spans 13 amino acids. The chain's CDR3 is CASSSGGADTQYF. CDR3 coding DNA: TGTGCCAGCAGCAGCGGGGGGGCAGATACGCAGTATTTT.

The rearrangement joins TRBV19 to TRBJ2-5, with 9 positions matching TRBD1. The end of the DNA is better explained by TRBJ2-7, so the J call may be wrong. The CDR3 spans 14 residues. Germline assignment: CDR1 LNHDA and CDR2 SQIVND (reference sequence). CDR3 DNA sequence: TGTGCCAGTAGCCTGGGACAGGGAGCCTACGAGCAGTACTTC. The encoded protein is CASSLGQGAYEQYF.

The chain employs TRBV2 and TRBJ1-6; no reliable D call. The CDR3 runs 13 residues. Germline-derived CDR1 and CDR2 are SNHLY and FYNNEI. The V and J ends lost 6 bases and 5 bases respectively, with 8 bases between them. The CDR3 region is CASSETDNSPLHF. The CDR3 DNA reads TGTGCCAGCAGCGAGACTGATAATTCACCCCTCCACTTT.

The chain combines TRBV11-2 with TRBJ1-6; D possibly corresponds to TRBD1 (5 bases). V lost 0 bases, J lost 10 bases, and 19 bases lay in between. Looked up from germline, CDR1 is SGHAT and CDR2 is FQNNGV. CDR3 length equals 17 residues. Here the CDR3 reads CASSLDLTGTLGSPLHF. The CDR3 DNA reads as TGTGCCAGCAGCTTAGATCTAACAGGAACCCTTGGATCACCCCTCCACTTT.

The chain combines TRBV25-1 with TRBJ1-1; 8 nucleotides align to TRBD1. CDR1 and CDR2 (germline): MGHDK, SYGVNS. With V trimmed by 4 bases and J by 1 base, 2 bases remained unmatched. The CDR3 spans 14 residues. The DNA of the CDR3 is TGTGCCAGCAGTGCCGGGACAGGGAACACTGAAGCTTTCTTT. It translates to CASSAGTGNTEAFF.

The rearrangement links TRBV7-9 to TRBJ1-5, with TRBD1 as a possible D gene (6 bases). The germline V gene encodes CDR1 SEHNR and CDR2 FQNEAQ (reference sequence). The V and J ends lost 3 bases and 3 bases respectively, with 15 bases between them. The CDR3 length is 16 residues. This CDR3 is CASSLGGWDTNQPQHF. The DNA of the CDR3 is TGTGCCAGCAGCTTGGGGGGGTGGGACACCAATCAGCCCCAGCATTTT. Looking up the rest from reference TRBV7-9 and TRBJ1-5 gives the full variable domain: DTGVSQNPRHKITKRGQNVTFRCDPISEHNRLYWYRQTLGQGPEFLTYFQNEAQLEKSRLLSDRFSAERPKGSFSTLEIQRTEQGDSAMYLCASSLGGWDTNQPQHFGDGTRLSIL.

This chain links TRBV5-1 with TRBJ2-1; D is ambiguous. The germline CDR1 and CDR2 sequences are SGHRS and YFSETQ. Trimming removed 1 base at V and 9 bases at J, with 11 bases between. This CDR3 comprises 13 residues. The CDR3 nucleotides read TGCGCCAGCAGCTTGTCTGGGCTACGTGAGCAGTTCTTC. Translation: CASSLSGLREQFF.

This chain connects TRBV4-2 to TRBJ1-1, with unresolved D. CDR3 length: 12 amino acids. Trimming cost V 3 bases and J 6 bases, with 8 bases left between them. Germline V gene sequence: CDR1 LGHNA, CDR2 YNFKEQ. The CDR3: CASSQQSAEAFF. CDR3 bases: TGTGCCAGCAGCCAGCAGAGCGCTGAAGCTTTCTTT.

The chain combines TRBV4-3 with TRBJ1-2; 8 nucleotides line up with TRBD1. From germline, CDR1 is LGHNA and CDR2 YSLEER. Trimming removed 0 bases from V and 8 bases from J; junction bases left unmatched: 11. The CDR3 is 16 residues long. DNA for the CDR3: TGCGCCAGCAGCCAAGACTGGTTTCAGGGGGCTGGGGGCTACACCTTC. Protein sequence: CASSQDWFQGAGGYTF.

This clone was seen once. The chain recombines TRBV7-9 with TRBJ1-4; 7 bases agree with TRBD1. Trimming took 4 bases from V and 2 from J; bases not matched to a gene: 10. Germline V gene lookup returns CDR1 SEHNR and CDR2 FQNEAQ (reference sequence). The CDR3 covers 17 residues. DNA of the CDR3: TGTGCCAGCAGCTCTACCCGACAGGGAAGTACTAATGAAAAACTGTTTTTT. Residues: CASSSTRQGSTNEKLFF.

In this sample, this clone turned up once. The CDR3 is CASSIPPAGPTEAFF. In nucleotides, the CDR3 is TGTGCCAGTAGTATACCCCCGGCAGGGCCGACTGAAGCTTTCTTT. The V gene is TRBV19, the J gene TRBJ1-1; D may be TRBD1 (5 bases). V lost 2 bases and J lost 5, with 15 bases in between. The CDR3 loop spans 15 amino acids. CDR1 is LNHDA and CDR2 is SQIVND in the germline V gene (reference sequence).

CDR3 amino acids: CASSSPIHRVTGYTF. CDR3 coding DNA: TGTGCCAGCAGCTCGCCTATCCACCGGGTTACTGGCTACACCTTC. This rearrangement joins TRBV5-4 to TRBJ1-2, with D uncertain. Germline loops: CDR1 SGHNT, CDR2 YYREEE (reference sequence). V was trimmed by 3 bases and J by 7 bases, leaving 19 bases between them. CDR3 length: 15 residues.

The chain couples TRBV6-6 to TRBJ2-7; 12 bases fit TRBD2. J lost 2 bases, V lost 4 bases, and 3 bases had no gene match. The CDR3 runs to 15 residues. Germline V gives CDR1 MNHNY, CDR2 SVGAGI (reference sequence). The DNA for the CDR3 is TGTGCCAGCAGTTTGACTAGCGGGGGAACCTACGAGCAGTACTTC. It specifies CASSLTSGGTYEQYF.

This clone was picked up a small number of times. The chain carries TRBV19 and TRBJ2-7, with D perhaps TRBD1 (6 bases). The CDR3 is 13 amino acids. Per the germline V gene, CDR1 is LNHDA and CDR2 is SQIVND (reference sequence). The germline V and J ends were trimmed by 7 bases and 2 bases, with 12 bases remaining between them. The CDR3 region is CASKPGTTYEQYF. Here the CDR3 DNA reads TGTGCCAGTAAACCCGGGACAACCTACGAGCAGTACTTC.

The CDR3 sequence is CASSPPDMHTGELFF. Here the CDR3 DNA reads TGTGCCAGCAGCCCACCGGACATGCACACCGGGGAGCTGTTTTTT. The chain carries TRBV7-9 and TRBJ2-2; possible D gene TRBD1, 5 bases. Germline CDR1 SEHNR, CDR2 FQNEAQ (reference sequence). V dropped 5 bases and J dropped 3 bases, with 13 bases sitting between them. There are 15 residues in the CDR3. Full variable domain (remainder filled in from reference TRBV7-9 and TRBJ2-2): DTGVSQNPRHKITKRGQNVTFRCDPISEHNRLYWYRQTLGQGPEFLTYFQNEAQLEKSRLLSDRFSAERPKGSFSTLEIQRTEQGDSAMYLCASSPPDMHTGELFFGEGSRLTVL.

V usage is TRBV27 and J usage is TRBJ2-7, with a possible D match to TRBD2 (7 bases). The CDR3 has 15 residues. Germline loops: CDR1 MNHEY, CDR2 SMNVEV (reference sequence). V was shortened by 3 bases and J by 7 bases, with 19 bases between the two germline ends. The CDR3 DNA follows: TGTGCCAGCAGTTTGGCCGCGGGGGCTCTGGGAGAGCAGTACTTC. Residues: CASSLAAGALGEQYF.

The rearrangement joins TRBV5-6 to TRBJ2-7, with D maybe TRBD2 (5 bases). The CDR3 has 12 amino acids. The germline CDR1 and CDR2 sequences are SGHDT and YYEEEE. Trimming left V 7 bases short and J 2 bases short, with 10 bases between. CDR3 protein: CASGTSAYEQYF. For the CDR3, the DNA is TGTGCCAGCGGCACTAGTGCCTACGAGCAGTACTTC.

This chain connects TRBV9 to TRBJ2-5; 9 bases are shared with TRBD2. The J call may not be correct, given that the DNA end is closer to TRBJ2-7. CDR1 is SGDLS and CDR2 is YYNGEE in the germline V gene. This CDR3 contains 17 residues. CDR3 protein: CASSVEGSSGSSHEQYF. The CDR3 bases are TGTGCCAGCAGCGTAGAAGGAAGTAGCGGGAGCAGTCACGAGCAGTACTTC.

This chain connects TRBV10-3 to TRBJ1-2, with 11 nucleotides matching TRBD1. The V segment lost 5 bases and the J segment 2 bases; nucleotides outside the gene matches: 16. From germline, CDR1 is ENHRY and CDR2 SYGVKD. CDR3 length: 19 amino acids. The DNA for the CDR3 is TGTGCCATCAGTAGGAAACGAAAGCCGGGACAGGGGGGAAACTATGGCTACACCTTC. It translates to CAISRKRKPGQGGNYGYTF.

V and J are TRBV21-1 and TRBJ2-3; TRBD1, the table's D call, was not compared with the DNA. TRBV21-1 is deemed a pseudogene. The CDR3 extends over 15 amino acids. In nucleotides, the CDR3 is TGTGCCAGCAGCCTCGGACAGGGCGCCTCAGATACGCAGTATTTT. This gives the protein CASSLGQGASDTQYF.

A few counts support this clone. The rearrangement joins TRBV4-2 to TRBJ2-2; 9 bases line up with TRBD1. The CDR3 length is 15 residues. Trimming took 4 bases from V and 6 from J; bases not matched to a gene: 6. The germline gives CDR1 LGHNA, CDR2 YNFKEQ. The CDR3 sequence is CASSPRDRESGELFF. CDR3 DNA: TGTGCCAGCAGCCCCCGGGACAGGGAGTCCGGGGAGCTGTTTTTT.

A single count supports this clone. The gene calls are TRBV13 and TRBJ2-1, with 9 bases lining up with TRBD2. V was clipped by 4 bases and J by 5 bases; unmatched bases: 6. This CDR3 spans 15 amino acids. Looked up from germline, CDR1 is PRHDT and CDR2 is FYEKMQ (reference sequence). CDR3 loop: CASSSRTSVDNEQFF. CDR3 nucleotide sequence: TGTGCCAGCAGCTCCCGGACTAGCGTCGACAATGAGCAGTTCTTC.

Of note for this clone: Other DNA sequences from this sample encode an identical CDR3 as well. The DNA of the CDR3 is TGTGCCAGCAGTTTAGGACTAGCGGGGACCTACGAGCAGTACTTC. Protein product: CASSLGLAGTYEQYF. The chain employs TRBV27 and TRBJ2-7; 12 nucleotides agree with TRBD2. The CDR3 covers 15 residues. J gave up 2 bases and V 2 bases, and 1 base lay outside the gene matches. Per germline, CDR1 MNHEY and CDR2 SMNVEV (reference sequence).

The V and J genes are TRBV6-1 and TRBJ2-7; 8 bases are shared with TRBD2. There are 16 residues in the CDR3. V was clipped by 0 bases and J by 2 bases; unmatched bases: 6. Germline V gives CDR1 MNHNS, CDR2 SASEGT. The CDR3 nucleotides are TGTGCCAGCAGTGAAGCTAGCGGGGCGGGACCCTACGAGCAGTACTTC. Translated, it gives CASSEASGAGPYEQYF.

This clone is medium-sized by share. The rearrangement joins TRBV27 to TRBJ1-2; 8 positions match TRBD1. V was clipped by 0 bases and J by 7 bases; unmatched bases: 4. The CDR3 sequence is 14 residues long. The germline V gene encodes CDR1 MNHEY and CDR2 SMNVEV (reference sequence). CDR3: CASSLSTGARGYTF. CDR3 nucleotide sequence: TGTGCCAGCAGTTTATCGACAGGGGCGCGTGGCTACACCTTC.

This rearrangement joins TRBV5-6 to TRBJ2-1; 8 nucleotides line up with TRBD1. Losses at the gene ends were 7 bases for V and 0 bases for J; bases not matched to a gene: 3. The CDR3 sequence is 14 residues long. Germline CDR1 and CDR2: SGHDT and YYEEEE. In DNA, the CDR3 is TGTGCCAGCTCGGGACAGGACTCCTACAATGAGCAGTTCTTC. This codes for CASSGQDSYNEQFF.